Presented here are 8 T cell receptor beta chains from one specimen sequenced in a study of tumor-infiltrating lymphocytes in oesophageal squamous cell carcinoma. TCRdb analysed the PCR reads with MiXCR anew, one entry per CDR3 protein. The table includes roughly 3,700 distinct CDR3 sequences, around 14% detected once. The sequenced sample was esophageal tumor tissue. Every receptor here comes from a male donor with esophageal squamous cell carcinoma.

This clonotype has more than one count but fewer than ten. The final CDR3 position lacks the conserved phenylalanine or tryptophan, pointing to a likely read error. The DNA is omitted, as the CDR3 cannot be located on it reliably, and the CDR3 follows TCRdb's listing. V usage is TRBV6-1 and J usage is TRBJ2-3; the listed D gene, TRBD1, was not tested against the DNA. The CDR3 region is 15 residues in length, termini included. The V gene's germline CDR1 is MNHNS and CDR2 SASEGT. The CDR3 spells CASSPRGIYGYTFGS.

This clonotype is deemed medium-sized (0.01 to 0.1%). It may be a read error: a sequence one base away is much more abundant. The rearrangement uses TRBV7-8 and TRBJ2-5, with D unclear. This CDR3 has 16 amino acids. Germline CDR1 reads SGHVS; CDR2 reads FQNEAQ. Trimming cost V 5 bases and J 11 bases, with 27 bases left between them. CDR3 protein: CASSLRALETYNEQYF. CDR3 nucleotide sequence: TGTGCCAGCAGCCTTCGGGCGCTCGAAACCTACAATGAGCAGTACTTC.

Details on this clonotype: Just one base apart from a much larger clone, this may be a read error. V is TRBV4-1 and J is TRBJ1-1, with D possibly being TRBD1 (6 bases). The CDR3 consists of 14 residues. The V and J ends lost 1 base and 6 bases respectively, with 12 bases between them. Germline V lookup: CDR1 MGHRA, CDR2 YSYEKL. The CDR3 DNA is TGCGCCAGCAGCCAAGCTATGGGGGCGGCTGAAGCTTTCTTT. Its translation is CASSQAMGAAEAFF.

By share of the sample, this clonotype is medium-sized. Relative to the germline gene, one junction end is altered; a read error may explain this. The chain couples TRBV10-1 to TRBJ1-2; D is possibly TRBD1 (5 bases). The CDR3 consists of 11 residues. CDR1 and CDR2 from the germline V gene are WNHNN and SYGVQD (reference sequence). CDR3 in DNA: TGCGCCAGCAGTGTCGAGGAGGGGACCGCCTTC. Translating it yields CASSVEEGTAF.

This clonotype is termed medium-sized. This chain joins TRBV7-2 and TRBJ1-5; D unclear. CDR3 size: 14 residues. Germline-derived CDR1 and CDR2 are SGHTA and FQGNSA. The V end was cut by 1 base, the J end by 5 bases, with 9 bases between. The CDR3 bases are TGTGCCAGCAGCTTAGGAGGGTGGGATCAGCCCCAGCATTTT. Its translation is CASSLGGWDQPQHF.

There are a few counts of this clonotype. The chain couples TRBV2 to TRBJ1-4; D possibly corresponds to TRBD1 (5 bases). Germline CDR1 is SNHLY and CDR2 is FYNNEI. CDR3 length equals 14 residues. Deletions cut 3 bases from V and 6 bases from J, with 11 bases between. The CDR3, as DNA: TGTGCCAGCAGTGACGCCCTAGGGGATGAAAAACTGTTTTTT. Translated, it gives CASSDALGDEKLFF.

This clonotype is medium-sized within its sample. A much more abundant neighbour one base away suggests this may be a read error. This chain uses TRBV2 with TRBJ2-5; 9 bases are shared with TRBD1. The CDR3 contains 17 residues. Germline assignment: CDR1 SNHLY and CDR2 FYNNEI. J was trimmed by 11 bases and V by 3 bases; bases with no gene match: 19. The DNA of the CDR3 is TGTGCCAGCAGTGAGGGGAGCCTGGGGACAGGGCACAATGAGCAGTACTTC. This codes for CASSEGSLGTGHNEQYF.

As regards this clonotype: As the CDR3 is not closed by the conserved phenylalanine or tryptophan, this likely results from a read error. The DNA is left out, because the CDR3 cannot be placed on it with certainty; the CDR3 is given as TCRdb lists it. The chain is built from TRBV7-9 and TRBJ2-3; the table assigns TRBD1, which was not confirmed against the DNA. Germline-derived CDR1 and CDR2 are SEHNR and FQNEAQ (reference sequence). 16 amino acids form the CDR3, both terminal residues included. Here the CDR3 reads CASSPGRGRGEQFFGS.